This T cell receptor beta chain was profiled in a study of T cells in Graves' hyperthyroidism and ophthalmopathy. The CDR3 has 15 amino acids. J gave up 5 bases and V 1 base, and 8 bases lay outside the gene matches. Germline CDR1 is MGHRA and CDR2 is YSYEKL. RNA transcripts served as the template for amplifying TCR beta CDR3 regions. HTBI primers drove first-round RT-PCR of the TCR CDR3. TCRdb passed the multiplex PCR reads through MiXCR, listing each CDR3 protein once. The data show around 720,000 distinct CDR3 sequences, just over 35% seen once. This clonotype originated in a woman aged 40 to 55 with Graves' hyperthyroidism. This sequence joins TRBV4-1 and TRBJ2-7, with TRBD2 identical over 7 bases. What was sequenced was blood. CDR3 coding DNA: TGCGCCAGCAGCCAAGTCGCCGGGACTATAGACGAGCAGTACTTC. Translating it yields CASSQVAGTIDEQYF.